One and the same sample provided the 19 T cell receptor beta chains below, sequenced in a study of blood T cell repertoires in COVID-19. Only in-frame clones appear in the TCRdb table, and some are missing; sequencing was by immunoSEQ multiplex PCR. The sample includes some 30,000 clones, 75% to 90% of them seen just once. Sequenced input: peripheral blood. The receptors stem from a man aged 60 to 69 with active COVID-19.

In nucleotides, the CDR3 is TGTGCCAGCTCACCGCGCCCGACAGTGTCCTACGAGCAGTACTTC. It is translated as CASSPRPTVSYEQYF. The chain combines TRBV18 with TRBJ2-7; weak D call: TRBD1 (5 bases). V was clipped by 3 bases and J by 1 base, with 13 bases between them. The CDR3 runs to 15 residues. Germline lookup yields CDR1 KGHSH and CDR2 LQKENI. Together with reference TRBV18 and TRBJ2-7, the CDR3 gives the full variable domain: NAGVMQNPRHLVRRRGQEARLRCSPMKGHSHVYWYRQLPEEGLKFMVYLQKENIIDESGMPKERFSAEFPKEGPSILRIQQVVRGDSAAYFCASSPRPTVSYEQYFGPGTRLTVT.

This clone has just one count. V usage is TRBV28 and J usage is TRBJ2-5, with D hard to call. Germline-derived CDR1 and CDR2 are MDHEN and SYDVKM. The CDR3 extends over 14 amino acids. Trimming shortened V by 2 bases and J by 2 bases, and 9 bases separated the two germline ends. In DNA, the CDR3 is TGTGCCAGCAGTTTAATAGCCCGGCAAGAGACCCAGTACTTC. Amino acids: CASSLIARQETQYF.

The chain combines TRBV11-3 with TRBJ2-7, with a possible D match to TRBD1 (6 bases). Trimming took 5 bases from V and 1 from J, leaving 9 bases between them. CDR1 and CDR2 (germline): SGHNT, YENEEA. This CDR3 region has 13 residues. CDR3 bases: TGTGCCAGCAGCCCCGGACAGTCCTACGAGCAGTACTTC. Protein sequence: CASSPGQSYEQYF.

This chain joins TRBV5-4 and TRBJ2-5, with a tentative D call TRBD1 (6 bases). In germline, CDR1 is SGHNT, CDR2 YYREEE (reference sequence). The CDR3 runs to 14 residues. The V end was cut by 0 bases, the J end by 3 bases, with 9 bases between. The CDR3 spells CASSLEWTEETQYF. CDR3 bases: TGTGCCAGCAGCTTGGAATGGACAGAAGAGACCCAGTACTTC.

V gene TRBV5-1 combines with J gene TRBJ2-5; D gene uncertain. Trimming left V 0 bases short and J 5 bases short, with 14 bases between. This CDR3 spans 15 amino acids. CDR1 and CDR2 from the germline V gene are SGHRS and YFSETQ. Here the CDR3 reads CASSLAVVEKETQYF. Written as DNA, the CDR3 is TGCGCCAGCAGCTTGGCTGTCGTAGAAAAGGAGACCCAGTACTTC.

This chain uses TRBV9 with TRBJ2-1, with TRBD2 matching 10 bases. V lost 0 bases to trimming and J lost 9 bases; unmatched junction nucleotides: 9. The length of the CDR3 is 16 residues. Germline-derived CDR1 and CDR2 are SGDLS and YYNGEE. The CDR3, as DNA: TGTGCCAGCAGCGTAGGGGCTAGCGGGGGTCGTACTGAGCAGTTCTTC. It codes for CASSVGASGGRTEQFF.

The chain carries TRBV18 and TRBJ2-1; 7 bases align to TRBD1. V dropped 3 bases and J dropped 7; count of bases not matched to a gene: 9. The V gene's germline CDR1 is KGHSH and CDR2 LQKENI. The CDR3 spans 15 residues. Here the CDR3 DNA reads TGTGCCAGCTCACCCCCGACAGGGCAGGTAAATGAGCAGTTCTTC. It yields the protein CASSPPTGQVNEQFF.

The chain couples TRBV2 to TRBJ1-6; 9 bases map to TRBD1. The CDR3 is made up of 15 amino acids. Per germline, CDR1 SNHLY and CDR2 FYNNEI. Trimming removed 6 bases from V and 10 bases from J; junction bases left unmatched: 10. CDR3 sequence (DNA): TGTGCCAGCAGGGGGGCCGGGACAGGGAACTCACCCCTCCACTTT. As protein: CASRGAGTGNSPLHF.

V is TRBV19 and J is TRBJ2-3, with TRBD2 matching 7 bases. Germline assignment: CDR1 LNHDA and CDR2 SQIVND (reference sequence). Trimming cost V 3 bases and J 1 base; bases outside gene matches: 10. The CDR3 is made up of 17 amino acids. The CDR3 protein is CASSMPPGGGRTDTQYF. The CDR3 coding sequence is TGTGCCAGTAGTATGCCCCCGGGCGGGGGACGCACAGATACGCAGTATTTT.

This clone occurred a few times. V and J are TRBV18 and TRBJ2-1, with TRBD1 matching 9 bases. Looked up from germline, CDR1 is KGHSH and CDR2 is LQKENI. This CDR3 comprises 16 residues. Trimming took 2 bases from V and 6 from J; bases not matched to a gene: 8. As DNA, the CDR3 is TGTGCCAGCTCACCATTCGGGGGACAGGGCGGCAATGAGCAGTTCTTC. It specifies CASSPFGGQGGNEQFF.

The chain joins TRBV2 to TRBJ2-3; a possible D gene is TRBD1 (6 bases). V lost 3 bases and J 2 bases, leaving 12 bases between the germline ends. Germline V gene sequence: CDR1 SNHLY, CDR2 FYNNEI. This CDR3 is 15 amino acids long. The CDR3 DNA sequence: TGTGCCAGCAGTGACTGGGGGCGGAACACAGATACGCAGTATTTT. Its protein is CASSDWGRNTDTQYF.

This clone was recorded only once. The J gene is TRBJ2-1, the V gene TRBV15, with D hard to call. The V gene's germline CDR1 is LNHNV and CDR2 YYDKDF (reference sequence). Trimming shortened V by 0 bases and J by 2 bases, and 11 bases separated the two germline ends. This CDR3 comprises 16 residues. The CDR3 bases are TGTGCCACCAGCAGAGATTTCCAGATTCCCTACAATGAGCAGTTCTTC. It yields the protein CATSRDFQIPYNEQFF.

V gene TRBV6-5 combines with J gene TRBJ2-7, with D possibly being TRBD2 (7 bases). Deletions cut 2 bases from V and 3 bases from J, with 14 bases between. Looked up from germline, CDR1 is MNHEY and CDR2 is SVGAGI. This CDR3 has 15 amino acids. CDR3 in amino acids: CASSYGWGGGYEQYF. The CDR3 coding sequence is TGTGCCAGCAGTTACGGGTGGGGAGGGGGCTACGAGCAGTACTTC.

This clone has just one count. The chain has TRBV29-1 and TRBJ1-1; TRBD1 matches 8 bases. V gave up 4 bases and J gave up 4 bases; unmatched junction bases: 11. The V gene's germline CDR1 is SQVTM and CDR2 ANQGSEA. The CDR3 contains 15 residues. This chain's CDR3 is CSVAYSGGIGTEAFF. DNA of the CDR3: TGCAGCGTTGCTTATTCAGGGGGCATCGGCACTGAAGCTTTCTTT.

Written as DNA, the CDR3 is TGTGCCAGCAGCCAACTATACCCCGGGGAGCTGTTTTTT. This translates into CASSQLYPGELFF. The J gene is TRBJ2-2, the V gene TRBV3-1 (or the pseudogene TRBV3-2); D is ambiguous. Germline-derived CDR1 and CDR2 are LGHDT and YNNKEL (reference sequence). The length of the CDR3 is 13 residues. Trimming took off 2 bases at V and 6 bases at J, with 7 bases between the two ends.

The chain joins TRBV11-2 to TRBJ2-5; D possibly corresponds to TRBD2 (6 bases). CDR3 length: 13 residues. V lost 4 bases and J 5 bases, leaving 11 bases between the germline ends. Germline V gives CDR1 SGHAT, CDR2 FQNNGV. The CDR3: CASSSGTGETQYF. The DNA of the CDR3 is TGTGCCAGCAGCTCAGGGACTGGGGAGACCCAGTACTTC. The full variable domain, in which reference TRBV11-2 and TRBJ2-5 provide the parts outside the CDR3, is EAGVAQSPRYKIIEKRQSVAFWCNPISGHATLYWYQQILGQGPKLLIQFQNNGVVDDSQLPKDRFSAERLKGVDSTLKIQPAKLEDSAVYLCASSSGTGETQYFGPGTRLLVL.

This clone has only one observation. The chain carries TRBV29-1 and TRBJ1-1; D uncertain. The CDR3 has 10 amino acids. Per germline, CDR1 SQVTM and CDR2 ANQGSEA. Trimming took 4 bases from V and 4 from J, leaving 4 bases between them. The CDR3 protein is CSVAVTEAFF. The CDR3 DNA follows: TGCAGCGTTGCGGTCACTGAAGCTTTCTTT. The whole variable domain, filled in from reference TRBV29-1 and TRBJ1-1, reads SAVISQKPSRDICQRGTSLTIQCQVDSQVTMMFWYRQQPGQSLTLIATANQGSEATYESGFVIDKFPISRPNLTFSTLTVSNMSPEDSSIYLCSVAVTEAFFGQGTRLTVV.

The rearrangement joins TRBV2 to TRBJ1-1, with D possibly TRBD1 on 5 matching bases. CDR3 length equals 17 residues. V was clipped by 4 bases and J by 4 bases, with 22 bases between them. Germline V gene data show CDR1 as SNHLY and CDR2 as FYNNEI. The CDR3 coding sequence is TGTGCCAGCAGTGCTACAGGTACGGGTCTAACGGTCACTGAAGCTTTCTTT. Translated, it gives CASSATGTGLTVTEAFF. Looking up the rest from reference TRBV2 and TRBJ1-1 gives the full variable domain: EPEVTQTPSHQVTQMGQEVILRCVPISNHLYFYWYRQILGQKVEFLVSFYNNEISEKSEIFDDQFSVERPDGSNFTLKIRSTKLEDSAMYFCASSATGTGLTVTEAFFGQGTRLTVV.

Comments on this clone: One end of the junction is discordant with germline, which a read error may explain. The chain combines TRBV5-1 with TRBJ1-6, with 8 bases matching TRBD1. Germline CDR1 and CDR2: SGHRS and YFSETQ. The CDR3 contains 13 residues. CDR3 bases: TGCGCCAGCAGCTCGACAGGGGACGGAATTCGGGACTTT. Translated: CASSSTGDGIRDF.